What follows are 7 T cell receptor beta chains derived from one specimen sequenced in a study of blood T cell repertoires in COVID-19. This table comes from immunoSEQ multiplex PCR, and its TCRdb copy is limited to in-frame clones, with some not included. The sample contains about 350,000 clones, around nine tenths of which appear only once. Sequences were obtained from PBMCs or T cells enriched from blood (not recorded which). Source of these receptors: a woman aged 25 to 39 who had been exposed to COVID-19.

The gene calls are TRBV19 and TRBJ1-5; 10 positions match TRBD1. CDR3 length equals 19 residues. Germline loops: CDR1 LNHDA, CDR2 SQIVND (reference sequence). Trimming removed 3 bases from V and 0 bases from J; junction bases left unmatched: 11. CDR3 DNA: TGTGCCAGTAGTATTAACCGGACAGGGGGATGGTATAGCAATCAGCCCCAGCATTTT. Translating it yields CASSINRTGGWYSNQPQHF.

This CDR3 is CASSLGGRAMGTDTQYF. CDR3 nucleotides: TGCGCCAGCAGCTTAGGGGGGAGGGCCATGGGCACAGATACGCAGTATTTT. This rearrangement joins TRBV5-1 to TRBJ2-3; tentatively, D is TRBD2 (7 bases). Trimming shortened V by 2 bases and J by 1 base, and 17 bases separated the two germline ends. The CDR3 spans 17 residues. From germline, CDR1 is SGHRS and CDR2 YFSETQ.

The chain joins TRBV10-2 to TRBJ2-1; 13 bases match TRBD2. The CDR3 length is 20 residues. Germline values: CDR1 WSHSY, CDR2 SAAADI. With 5 bases clipped from V and 1 base from J, the junction kept 14 bases outside the gene matches. CDR3 sequence: CASSLSSGTSGIGSYNEQFF. CDR3 in DNA: TGCGCCAGCAGTCTTTCTTCCGGGACTAGCGGGATAGGGTCCTACAATGAGCAGTTCTTC.

The chain combines TRBV7-3 with TRBJ2-7, with 12 nucleotides matching TRBD2. With 5 bases clipped from V and 6 bases from J, the junction kept 5 bases outside the gene matches. The CDR3 is 14 amino acids. In germline, CDR1 is SGHTA, CDR2 FQGTGA. CDR3 nucleotide sequence: TGTGCCAGCAGCCCGACTAGCGGGAGTGGCGAGCAGTACTTC. This translates into CASSPTSGSGEQYF.

The V and J genes are TRBV4-2 and TRBJ2-3; 7 nucleotides align to TRBD2. This CDR3 contains 18 residues. Germline-derived CDR1 and CDR2 are LGHNA and YNFKEQ. J gave up 6 bases and V 3 bases, and 18 bases lay outside the gene matches. CDR3 region: CASSHLNRLADNTDTQYF. CDR3 sequence (DNA): TGTGCCAGCAGCCATCTTAATCGGCTAGCGGACAACACCGATACGCAGTATTTT.

This chain joins TRBV7-6 and TRBJ1-5, with TRBD1 as a possible D gene (5 bases). Germline CDR1 SGHVS, CDR2 FNYEAQ. The V gene lost 5 bases and the J gene lost 2 bases, with 13 bases spanning the gap. The CDR3 loop spans 15 amino acids. CDR3: CASSPVAGGNQPQHF. The CDR3 DNA reads as TGTGCCAGCAGCCCGGTGGCGGGGGGCAATCAGCCCCAGCATTTT.

The J gene is TRBJ2-1, the V gene TRBV2; possible D gene TRBD2, 5 bases. The length of the CDR3 is 13 residues. Germline CDR1 is SNHLY and CDR2 is FYNNEI. V lost 8 bases and J 8 bases, leaving 16 bases between the germline ends. The CDR3, as DNA: TGTGCCAGCTCCCCAATCACAGCGGATGAGCAGTTCTTC. Translating gives CASSPITADEQFF.